This T cell receptor beta chain is from a study of long-term antiretroviral therapy in people with HIV. With respect to this clone: What it binds is unknown.

Trimming removed 0 bases from V and 7 bases from J; junction bases left unmatched: 1. Germline lookup yields CDR1 SGHRS and CDR2 YFSETQ. The CDR3 length is 13 residues. Sequencing relied on immunoSEQ assay v3.0, run at survey level. The repertoire was sequenced with immunoSEQ multiplex PCR; TCRdb's copy has only in-frame clones and lacks some. The sample records about 17,000 clones, about 81% being singletons. PBMC samples from each donor numbered at least one pre-ART and at least two post-ART. Broader study findings: The repertoire was dominated at all time points by clones expanded before ART. In HIV, the repertoires covered a tighter span of CDR3 lengths than in controls. Post-ART diversity increased but stayed below transplant donor controls.

The sample was unsorted PBMCs, taken 0.3 years before starting antiretroviral therapy. This clonotype was obtained from a middle-aged man with HIV. The rearrangement joins TRBV5-1 to TRBJ2-1, with 7 bases identical to TRBD1. The CDR3 DNA is TGCGCCAGCAGCTTGGGACAGGGTAATGAGCAGTTCTTC. It translates to CASSLGQGNEQFF.